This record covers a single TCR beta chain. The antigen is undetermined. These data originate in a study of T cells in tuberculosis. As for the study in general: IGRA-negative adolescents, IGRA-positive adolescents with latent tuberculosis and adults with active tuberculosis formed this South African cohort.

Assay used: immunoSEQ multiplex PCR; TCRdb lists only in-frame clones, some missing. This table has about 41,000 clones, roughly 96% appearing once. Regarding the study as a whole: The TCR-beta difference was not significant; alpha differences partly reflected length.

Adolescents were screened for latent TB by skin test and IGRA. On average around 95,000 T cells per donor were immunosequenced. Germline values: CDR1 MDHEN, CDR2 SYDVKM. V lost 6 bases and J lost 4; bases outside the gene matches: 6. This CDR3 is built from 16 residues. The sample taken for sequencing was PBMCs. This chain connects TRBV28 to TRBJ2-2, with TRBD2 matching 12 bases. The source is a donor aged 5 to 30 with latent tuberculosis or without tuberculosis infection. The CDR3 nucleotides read TGTGCCAGCAGGCTAGCGGGGGGGCCGCGCACCGGGGAGCTGTTTTTT. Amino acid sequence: CASRLAGGPRTGELFF.